The 31 T cell receptor beta chains listed next were all sequenced from one sample in a study of blood T cell repertoires in COVID-19. Libraries were prepared by immunoSEQ multiplex PCR; TCRdb keeps only in-frame clonotypes and omits some of them. The repertoire holds under 250,000 clones, approximately 83% seen once, with roughly 2% in the top ten. Sequencing was done on a sample of peripheral blood. These receptors all come from a man aged 30 to 45 who had recovered from COVID-19.

The rearrangement uses TRBV3-1 (or the pseudogene TRBV3-2) and TRBJ2-3; possible D gene TRBD1, 5 bases. This CDR3 is built from 17 residues. The germline V gene has CDR1 LGHDT and CDR2 YNNKEL (reference sequence). V was shortened by 4 bases and J by 1 base, with 18 bases between the two germline ends. In DNA, the CDR3 is TGTGCCAGCAGCCCTACCGTACAGGTTTTGGGCACAGATACGCAGTATTTT. Translation gives CASSPTVQVLGTDTQYF.

V usage is TRBV5-1 and J usage is TRBJ2-1; 9 bases fit TRBD1. Germline CDR1 and CDR2: SGHRS and YFSETQ. The CDR3 length is 17 residues. V was pared by 4 bases and J by 2 bases, with 10 bases of the junction left unmatched. CDR3 loop: CASSQDRGYSTYNEQFF. The CDR3 DNA reads as TGCGCCAGCAGCCAGGACAGGGGCTATAGCACCTACAATGAGCAGTTCTTC.

V is TRBV10-2 and J is TRBJ2-1; 11 bases are shared with TRBD2. Losses at the gene ends were 6 bases for V and 9 bases for J; bases not matched to a gene: 10. Per the germline V gene, CDR1 is WSHSY and CDR2 is SAAADI. The CDR3 runs 15 residues. CDR3 sequence reads: CASREGSGGAVEQFF. CDR3 in DNA: TGCGCCAGCAGGGAGGGTAGCGGGGGGGCCGTTGAGCAGTTCTTC.

The DNA for the CDR3 is TGTGCCAGCAGCTTAAGGGAGGGACAGGGGGCTTACGAGCAGTACGTC. It specifies CASSLREGQGAYEQYV. V gene TRBV7-3 combines with J gene TRBJ2-7; 12 bases line up with TRBD1. The V segment lost 1 base and the J segment 4 bases; nucleotides outside the gene matches: 5. This CDR3 is built from 16 residues. Germline V gene data show CDR1 as SGHTA and CDR2 as FQGTGA.

This clone has a handful of counts. The chain employs TRBV15 and TRBJ1-5, with a weak D call TRBD1 (5 bases). The CDR3 consists of 15 residues. CDR1 and CDR2 from the germline V gene are LNHNV and YYDKDF (reference sequence). The V end was cut by 0 bases, the J end by 3 bases, with 9 bases between. The CDR3 DNA sequence: TGTGCCACCAGCAGAGATAAGGGGTACAATCAGCCCCAGCATTTT. Protein product: CATSRDKGYNQPQHF.

This clone was recorded only once. In the same sample, other DNA sequences code for this CDR3. The chain links TRBV9 to TRBJ2-7; 8 bases agree with TRBD2. V shed 10 bases, J shed 2 bases, and the junction held 11 bases outside the gene matches. Germline V gene lookup returns CDR1 SGDLS and CDR2 YYNGEE. The CDR3 has 14 residues. CDR3 DNA: TGTGCCCGGGGGGGTGGGACCCCTACCTACGAGCAGTACTTC. Protein: CARGGGTPTYEQYF.

CDR3 nucleotides: TGTGCCAGCAGCCTTGGGGAGCGGGGGGAGAATGAGCAGTTCTTC. Translating gives CASSLGERGENEQFF. The V gene is TRBV7-9, the J gene TRBJ2-1; 9 bases map to TRBD2. The CDR3 consists of 15 residues. Germline assignment: CDR1 SEHNR and CDR2 FQNEAQ (reference sequence). J gave up 7 bases and V 5 bases, and 9 bases lay outside the gene matches.

The V call is TRBV5-4, the J call TRBJ1-1, with 7 nucleotides matching TRBD1. V lost 0 bases and J lost 5; bases outside the gene matches: 7. This CDR3 has 15 residues. CDR1 and CDR2 from the germline V gene are SGHNT and YYREEE (reference sequence). CDR3 sequence (DNA): TGTGCCAGCAGCTTGGTAGGGGGCCGCCGTACTGAAGCTTTCTTT. It specifies CASSLVGGRRTEAFF.

This clone was recorded once. V usage is TRBV6-1 and J usage is TRBJ2-7; maybe TRBD1 (6 bases). The CDR3 contains 13 residues. Germline CDR1 is MNHNS and CDR2 is SASEGT. Trimming removed 3 bases from V and 8 bases from J, with 14 bases in between. CDR3: CASSDLSQGKQYV. The CDR3 DNA is TGTGCCAGCAGTGATTTGTCACAGGGAAAGCAGTACGTC.

V and J are TRBV18 and TRBJ2-3; TRBD1 matches 8 bases. The germline V gene encodes CDR1 KGHSH and CDR2 LQKENI. The CDR3 has 15 residues. Germline trimming cut 5 bases from V and 6 bases from J; bases unmatched to any gene: 10. CDR3 bases: TGTGCCAGCTCAACAGCAGGGGGCCCCGCCGATACGCAGTATTTT. This sequence encodes CASSTAGGPADTQYF.

V usage is TRBV2 and J usage is TRBJ1-5; D uncertain. The CDR3 sequence is 13 residues long. Germline CDR1 and CDR2: SNHLY and FYNNEI. V lost 5 bases, J lost 7 bases, and 12 bases lay in between. Written as DNA, the CDR3 is TGTGCCAGCAGTCCTAACAGCGGGCAGCCCCAGCATTTT. Translating it yields CASSPNSGQPQHF.

The J gene is TRBJ1-4, the V gene TRBV6-4; D remains unclear. The length of the CDR3 is 15 residues. Trimming removed 8 bases from V and 4 bases from J, with 17 bases in between. Germline V gives CDR1 MRHNA, CDR2 SNTAGT. The CDR3, as DNA: TGTGCCAGCCCGACAAGGCCGGGATTTAATGAAAAACTGTTTTTT. It is translated as CASPTRPGFNEKLFF.

The V gene is TRBV19, the J gene TRBJ1-6; weak D call: TRBD1 (6 bases). This CDR3 contains 15 residues. Trimming pared 10 bases from V and 4 bases from J, leaving 17 bases between. Germline loops: CDR1 LNHDA, CDR2 SQIVND (reference sequence). CDR3 in amino acids: CATAQGRGYNSPLHF. The CDR3 DNA is TGTGCCACTGCCCAAGGCAGGGGATATAATTCACCCCTCCACTTT. Full variable domain (outside the CDR3, taken from reference TRBV19 and TRBJ1-6): DGGITQSPKYLFRKEGQNVTLSCEQNLNHDAMYWYRQDPGQGLRLIYYSQIVNDFQKGDIAEGYSVSREKKESFPLTVTSAQKNPTAFYLCATAQGRGYNSPLHFGNGTRLTVT.

V gene TRBV25-1 combines with J gene TRBJ1-1; 7 bases are a match to TRBD1. V dropped 5 bases and J dropped 4; count of bases not matched to a gene: 10. The germline gives CDR1 MGHDK, CDR2 SYGVNS. The CDR3 sequence is 15 residues long. CDR3 bases: TGTGCCAGCAGTCTAACACCGACAGGGAGCACTGAAGCTTTCTTT. It yields the protein CASSLTPTGSTEAFF.

This clone came up once. The chain employs TRBV7-8 and TRBJ1-2, with 9 bases fitting TRBD1. The CDR3 is made up of 13 amino acids. Germline CDR1 SGHVS, CDR2 FQNEAQ. V lost 5 bases, J lost 7 bases, and 5 bases stayed unmatched. CDR3 coding DNA: TGTGCCAGCAGCGCCGGACAGGGGCCTGGCTACACCTTC. It yields the protein CASSAGQGPGYTF.

This rearrangement joins TRBV19 to TRBJ1-4; 7 positions agree with TRBD1. The CDR3 runs to 15 residues. CDR1 is LNHDA and CDR2 is SQIVND in the germline V gene (reference sequence). J was trimmed by 0 bases and V by 6 bases; bases with no gene match: 4. CDR3 amino acids: CASRDRSSTNEKLFF. The CDR3 nucleotides are TGTGCCAGTAGGGACAGGAGCTCAACTAATGAAAAACTGTTTTTT.

As for this clone: Possible read error: a much larger clone is one base away. The chain is built from TRBV14 and TRBJ1-6; D may be TRBD1 (6 bases). The V end lost 0 bases, the J end lost 9 bases, and 6 bases lay between the germline ends. CDR1 SGHDN and CDR2 FVKESK come from the germline V gene. This CDR3 is 13 amino acids long. CDR3 in DNA: TGTGCCAGCAGCCAAGACAGGGGTTCACCCCTCCACTTT. Translation gives CASSQDRGSPLHF.

CDR3 nucleotides: TGCGCCAGCAGGGCTGGGGCCCTGACCTACGAGCAGTACTTC. This translates into CASRAGALTYEQYF. The chain links TRBV5-1 to TRBJ2-7; D may be TRBD1 (5 bases). V was cut by 5 bases and J by 2 bases, with 14 bases left in between. The V gene's germline CDR1 is SGHRS and CDR2 YFSETQ. The CDR3 loop spans 14 amino acids.

V usage is TRBV19 and J usage is TRBJ2-7; no definite D call. CDR1 and CDR2 from the germline V gene are LNHDA and SQIVND (reference sequence). The CDR3 runs 14 residues. Trimming removed 7 bases at V and 12 bases at J, with 25 bases between. Written as DNA, the CDR3 is TGTGCCAGTACCGCCCCAAACTCCCCTACCGCGAGGTACTTC. It specifies CASTAPNSPTARYF.

This chain uses TRBV2 with TRBJ1-2; possible D gene TRBD1, 6 bases. Germline V lookup: CDR1 SNHLY, CDR2 FYNNEI. CDR3 length: 14 amino acids. The V end was cut by 8 bases, the J end by 8 bases, with 21 bases between. The CDR3: CASCWSGGAWGYTF. CDR3 nucleotides: TGTGCCAGCTGCTGGTCGGGGGGCGCTTGGGGCTACACCTTC.

This chain links TRBV29-1 with TRBJ1-1; 12 bases match TRBD1. Germline lookup yields CDR1 SQVTM and CDR2 ANQGSEA. The CDR3 is 14 amino acids. Trimming removed 7 bases from V and 6 bases from J; junction bases left unmatched: 9. The CDR3 sequence: CSAEGQGASPEAFF. The CDR3 nucleotides read TGCAGCGCCGAGGGACAGGGGGCTTCCCCTGAAGCTTTCTTT.

Written as DNA, the CDR3 is TGTGCCAGCAGTGAGCCCAGGGGATTGACTAATGAAAAACTGTTTTTT. As protein: CASSEPRGLTNEKLFF. V is TRBV25-1 and J is TRBJ1-4; D perhaps matches TRBD1 (6 bases). CDR1 and CDR2 from the germline V gene are MGHDK and SYGVNS. Trimming cost V 3 bases and J 2 bases, with 13 bases left between them. The CDR3 is 16 amino acids.

This clone was recorded once. The chain is built from TRBV7-9 and TRBJ1-2; D perhaps matches TRBD1 (5 bases). CDR3 length equals 14 residues. Germline V CDR1 and CDR2: SEHNR, FQNEAQ (reference sequence). V lost 5 bases, J lost 8 bases, and 18 bases lay in between. CDR3 bases: TGTGCCAGCAGCCGGACCGGACAACTCGGGGGCTACACCTTC. Translation gives CASSRTGQLGGYTF.

The V call is TRBV18, the J call TRBJ1-1; 7 nucleotides align to TRBD1. The ends lost 6 bases at V and 1 base at J; junction bases unmatched: 5. The CDR3 runs 14 residues. Germline-derived CDR1 and CDR2 are KGHSH and LQKENI. This chain's CDR3 is CASSIGTANTEAFF. The CDR3 nucleotides read TGTGCCAGCTCTATCGGGACAGCGAACACTGAAGCTTTCTTT.

This chain joins TRBV12-5 and TRBJ2-5, with 7 bases lining up with TRBD1. Germline CDR1 reads LGHNT; CDR2 reads FRNRAP. V lost 1 base to trimming and J lost 5 bases; unmatched junction nucleotides: 10. This CDR3 is 16 amino acids long. CDR3 amino acids: CASGLDKGAPGETQYF. DNA for the CDR3: TGTGCTAGTGGTTTGGACAAGGGGGCGCCTGGGGAGACCCAGTACTTC.

The CDR3, as DNA: TGTGCCAGCAGCCAAGCCCAGGACAATAATTACGAGCAGTACTTC. Its protein is CASSQAQDNNYEQYF. The gene calls are TRBV4-2 and TRBJ2-7; D perhaps matches TRBD1 (5 bases). Per the germline V gene, CDR1 is LGHNA and CDR2 is YNFKEQ. Trimming pared 1 base from V and 4 bases from J, leaving 14 bases between. The CDR3 runs 15 residues.

This clone was found a few times. The chain combines TRBV24-1 with TRBJ1-1; D remains ambiguous. There are 15 residues in the CDR3. The germline V gene has CDR1 KGHDR and CDR2 SFDVKD. The ends were cut back, 5 bases at V and 4 bases at J, with 16 bases in the middle. The DNA for the CDR3 is TGTGCCACCAGTGCTATTTCGAGGGCCGCCACTGAAGCTTTCTTT. Encoded protein: CATSAISRAATEAFF.

The sample holds one count of this clone. The chain couples TRBV7-9 to TRBJ1-5; D unresolved. V was pared by 1 base and J by 0 bases, with 4 bases between. This CDR3 has 14 residues. In germline, CDR1 is SEHNR, CDR2 FQNEAQ (reference sequence). CDR3: CASSLDNSNQPQHF. CDR3 bases: TGTGCCAGCAGCTTAGATAATAGCAATCAGCCCCAGCATTTT.

V usage is TRBV10-3 and J usage is TRBJ1-1; TRBD1 matches at 8 bases. In germline, CDR1 is ENHRY, CDR2 SYGVKD. This CDR3 comprises 13 residues. The V and J ends lost 7 bases and 5 bases, in that order; junction bases with no gene match: 6. CDR3 amino acids: CAIMDRARTEAFF. DNA of the CDR3: TGTGCCATCATGGACAGGGCAAGGACTGAAGCTTTCTTT.

This chain joins TRBV19 and TRBJ1-2, with D perhaps TRBD1 (5 bases). The V end was cut by 5 bases, the J end by 8 bases, with 12 bases between. CDR1 is LNHDA, CDR2 SQIVND, per germline (reference sequence). The CDR3 loop spans 12 amino acids. CDR3 in amino acids: CASSFPGIGYTF. Written as DNA, the CDR3 is TGTGCCAGTAGTTTCCCAGGGATAGGCTACACCTTC.

For the CDR3, the DNA is TGTGCCAGCAGGAGGACAGGGCAGAGCTCCTACGAGCAGTACTTC. Translation gives CASRRTGQSSYEQYF. This sequence joins TRBV6-5 and TRBJ2-7; 8 nucleotides agree with TRBD1. CDR3 length: 15 amino acids. Germline trimming cut 6 bases from V and 0 bases from J; bases unmatched to any gene: 7. Germline V gives CDR1 MNHEY, CDR2 SVGAGI.